Presented here are 9 T cell receptor beta chains from one specimen sequenced in a study of shared clonotypes between healthy human individuals. Measured with immunoSEQ multiplex PCR; TCRdb has only the in-frame clones, and not every one. The sample consists of 600,000 or so clones, roughly 95% of them appearing once. Terminally differentiated effector memory CD45RA+ cells were excluded by CCR7 positive selection of CD45RO-negative cells. Sample: naive CD8+ T cells sorted from blood. The receptors were gathered from a woman aged 25-40 years in good health.

The gene calls are TRBV7-8 and TRBJ2-1; D is unclear. Trimming removed 1 base from V and 8 bases from J, with 9 bases in between. This CDR3 contains 13 residues. Germline V lookup: CDR1 SGHVS, CDR2 FQNEAQ. CDR3 sequence reads: CASSLVTPDEQFF. The DNA of the CDR3 is TGTGCCAGCAGCTTAGTTACACCCGATGAGCAGTTCTTC. Full variable domain (outside the CDR3, taken from reference TRBV7-8 and TRBJ2-1): GAGVSQSPRYKVAKRGQDVALRCDPISGHVSLFWYQQALGQGPEFLTYFQNEAQLDKSGLPSDRFFAERPEGSVSTLKIQRTQQEDSAVYLCASSLVTPDEQFFGPGTRLTVL.

The chain carries TRBV11-2 and TRBJ2-1, with 9 bases lining up with TRBD2. Germline trimming cut 1 base from V and 2 bases from J; bases unmatched to any gene: 9. The length of the CDR3 is 18 residues. The germline V gene has CDR1 SGHAT and CDR2 FQNNGV. The CDR3 sequence: CASSLVLAGYPAYNEQFF. The CDR3 DNA sequence: TGTGCCAGCAGCTTAGTCCTAGCGGGATACCCTGCCTACAATGAGCAGTTCTTC.

The chain employs TRBV7-6 and TRBJ2-1, with 9 bases aligning to TRBD2. V gave up 0 bases and J gave up 0 bases; unmatched junction bases: 3. The CDR3 is made up of 17 amino acids. Germline V gives CDR1 SGHVS, CDR2 FNYEAQ. The CDR3 nucleotides are TGTGCCAGCAGCTTAGCGTTTAGCGGGAGCTCCTACAATGAGCAGTTCTTC. Protein sequence: CASSLAFSGSSYNEQFF.

The count of this clone is one. The chain links TRBV21-1 to TRBJ2-7; the table names TRBD2, a call not compared with the DNA. TRBV21-1 is a recognized pseudogene. The CDR3 totals 18 residues. The CDR3 nucleotides read TGTGCCAGCAGCAAAAAGTCATGCGTGGTAGCGGGCGTCTACGAGCAGTACTTC. It specifies CASSKKSCVVAGVYEQYF.

The chain combines TRBV7-9 with TRBJ2-5, with D perhaps given as TRBD1 or TRBD2 (5 bases each). The J call may be wrong; the DNA end is better matched by TRBJ2-7. The CDR3 spans 14 residues. Germline V gene lookup returns CDR1 SEHNR and CDR2 FQNEAQ (reference sequence). The CDR3 loop is CASSAQGAPREQYF. The CDR3 coding sequence is TGTGCCAGCAGCGCCCAGGGAGCCCCCCGCGAGCAGTACTTC.

The rearrangement links TRBV13 to TRBJ2-3; TRBD2 matches 11 bases. The CDR3 totals 15 residues. V lost 7 bases, J lost 0 bases, and 3 bases stayed unmatched. The germline gives CDR1 PRHDT, CDR2 FYEKMQ (reference sequence). The CDR3 DNA is TGTGCCAGCAAACCTAGCGGGAGGAGCACAGATACGCAGTATTTT. This sequence encodes CASKPSGRSTDTQYF.

This sequence joins TRBV7-9 and TRBJ2-3; 9 bases match TRBD1. The trim removed 5 bases at V and 0 bases at J, leaving 6 bases unmatched. This CDR3 contains 16 residues. Germline V lookup: CDR1 SEHNR, CDR2 FQNEAQ (reference sequence). CDR3 in DNA: TGTGCCAGCAGCCCACGGACAGGGGCTAGCACAGATACGCAGTATTTT. The encoded protein is CASSPRTGASTDTQYF.

This rearrangement joins TRBV7-8 to TRBJ1-2; unclear D gene. Germline-derived CDR1 and CDR2 are SGHVS and FQNEAQ. Trimming stripped 4 bases from V and 7 bases from J, with 16 bases between. The CDR3 sequence is 14 residues long. CDR3 protein: CASSSSLPSRGYTF. The CDR3 bases are TGTGCCAGCAGCTCCTCTTTACCGTCCCGTGGCTACACCTTC.

The chain recombines TRBV7-6 with TRBJ1-2; D may be TRBD1 (5 bases). V was trimmed by 5 bases and J by 4 bases, leaving 11 bases between them. This CDR3 has 13 residues. CDR1 is SGHVS and CDR2 is FNYEAQ in the germline V gene. CDR3 nucleotide sequence: TGTGCCAGCAGCACGGGACCCGTCTATGGCTACACCTTC. Encoded protein: CASSTGPVYGYTF.